This TCR beta chain was documented in a study of blood T cell repertoires in COVID-19. CDR3 length: 17 residues. CDR1 is MNHEY and CDR2 is SMNVEV in the germline V gene (reference sequence). The trim removed 5 bases at V and 10 bases at J, leaving 14 bases unmatched. The method was immunoSEQ multiplex PCR; TCRdb's version includes in-frame clones alone and lacks a portion of them. The repertoire holds fewer than 95,000 clones, with 90% as singletons. The source material was peripheral blood. The chain employs TRBV27 and TRBJ2-1, with 13 nucleotides matching TRBD2. This receptor was identified in a woman aged 80 or over with acute or convalescent COVID-19. Written as DNA, the CDR3 is TGTGCCAGCAGTCCCGCGGGACTAGCGGGGCAGCTAGGGGAGCAGTTCTTC. Translation: CASSPAGLAGQLGEQFF.